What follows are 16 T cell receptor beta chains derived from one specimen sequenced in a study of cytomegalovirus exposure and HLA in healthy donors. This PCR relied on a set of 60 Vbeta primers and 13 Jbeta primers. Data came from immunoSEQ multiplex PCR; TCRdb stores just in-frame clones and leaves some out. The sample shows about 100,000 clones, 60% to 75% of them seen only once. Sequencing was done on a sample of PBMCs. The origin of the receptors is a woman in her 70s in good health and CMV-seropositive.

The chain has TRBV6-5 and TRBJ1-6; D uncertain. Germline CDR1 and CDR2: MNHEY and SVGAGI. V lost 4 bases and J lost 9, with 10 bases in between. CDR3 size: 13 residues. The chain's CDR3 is CASSSTPFSPLHF. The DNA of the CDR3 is TGTGCCAGCAGTTCCACTCCCTTTTCACCCCTCCACTTT.

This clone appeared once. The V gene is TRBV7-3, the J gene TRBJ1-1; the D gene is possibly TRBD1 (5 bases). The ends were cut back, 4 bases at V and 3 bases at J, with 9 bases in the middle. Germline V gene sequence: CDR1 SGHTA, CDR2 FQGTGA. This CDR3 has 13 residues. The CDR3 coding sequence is TGTGCCAGCAGCTCGGACATTTACACTGAAGCTTTCTTT. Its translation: CASSSDIYTEAFF.

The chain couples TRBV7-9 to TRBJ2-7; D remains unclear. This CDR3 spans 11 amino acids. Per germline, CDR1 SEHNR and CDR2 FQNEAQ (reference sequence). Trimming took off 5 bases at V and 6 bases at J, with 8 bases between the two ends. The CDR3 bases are TGTGCCAGCAGCCCCCAGATCGAGCAGTACTTC. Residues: CASSPQIEQYF.

CDR3 in DNA: TGTGCCAGCAGCTCCTCCATAAATGGACTTAATTCACCCCTCCACTTT. Translated, it gives CASSSSINGLNSPLHF. The chain has TRBV7-9 and TRBJ1-6; D unresolved. The V end lost 4 bases, the J end lost 6 bases, and 16 bases lay between the germline ends. CDR1 SEHNR and CDR2 FQNEAQ come from the germline V gene (reference sequence). The CDR3 sequence is 16 residues long. The whole variable domain, filled in from reference TRBV7-9 and TRBJ1-6, reads DTGVSQNPRHKITKRGQNVTFRCDPISEHNRLYWYRQTLGQGPEFLTYFQNEAQLEKSRLLSDRFSAERPKGSFSTLEIQRTEQGDSAMYLCASSSSINGLNSPLHFGNGTRLTVT.

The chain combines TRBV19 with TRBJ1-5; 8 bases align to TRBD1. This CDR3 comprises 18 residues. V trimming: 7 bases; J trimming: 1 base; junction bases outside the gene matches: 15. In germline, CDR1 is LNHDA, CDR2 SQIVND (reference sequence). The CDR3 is CASIQFAGQVLSNQPQHF. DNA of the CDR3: TGTGCCAGTATTCAATTTGCGGGACAGGTCCTAAGCAATCAGCCCCAGCATTTT.

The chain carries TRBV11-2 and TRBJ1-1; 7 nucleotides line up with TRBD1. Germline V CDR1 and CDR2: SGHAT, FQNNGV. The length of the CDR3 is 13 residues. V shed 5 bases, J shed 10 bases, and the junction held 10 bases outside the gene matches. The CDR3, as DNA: TGTGCCAGCAGCCGCGCCCAGGGGGTGAGAGCTTTCTTT. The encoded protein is CASSRAQGVRAFF.

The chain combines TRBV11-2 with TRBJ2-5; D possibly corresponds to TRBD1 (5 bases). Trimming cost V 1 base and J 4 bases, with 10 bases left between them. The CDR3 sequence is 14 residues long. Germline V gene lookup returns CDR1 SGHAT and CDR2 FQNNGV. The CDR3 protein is CASSLGTGRETQYF. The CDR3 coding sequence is TGTGCCAGCAGCTTAGGTACAGGCAGAGAGACCCAGTACTTC.

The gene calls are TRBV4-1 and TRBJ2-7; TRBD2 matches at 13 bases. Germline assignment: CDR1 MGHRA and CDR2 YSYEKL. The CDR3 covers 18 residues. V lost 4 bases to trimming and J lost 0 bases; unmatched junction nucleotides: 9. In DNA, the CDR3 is TGCGCCAGCAGCCTTGCCGGACTAGCGGGAGCCAGCTCCTACGAGCAGTACTTC. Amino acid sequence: CASSLAGLAGASSYEQYF.

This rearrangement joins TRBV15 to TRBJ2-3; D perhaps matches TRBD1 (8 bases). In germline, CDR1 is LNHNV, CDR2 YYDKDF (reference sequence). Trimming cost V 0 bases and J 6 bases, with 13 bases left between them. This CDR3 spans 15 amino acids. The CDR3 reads CATSRDLQGGDTQYF. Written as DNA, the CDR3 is TGTGCCACCAGCAGAGATTTACAGGGGGGGGATACGCAGTATTTT.

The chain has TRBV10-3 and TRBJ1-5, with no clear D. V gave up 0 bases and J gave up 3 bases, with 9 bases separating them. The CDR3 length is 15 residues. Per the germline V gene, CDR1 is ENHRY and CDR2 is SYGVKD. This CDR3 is CAISESELDNQPQHF. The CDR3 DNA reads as TGTGCCATCAGTGAGTCGGAGCTGGACAATCAGCCCCAGCATTTT.

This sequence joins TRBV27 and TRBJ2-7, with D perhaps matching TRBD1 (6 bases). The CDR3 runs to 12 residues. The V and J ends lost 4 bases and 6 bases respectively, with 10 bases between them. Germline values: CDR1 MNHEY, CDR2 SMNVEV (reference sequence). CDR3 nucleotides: TGTGCCAGCAGTTCGATAGGGGGCGAGCAGTACTTC. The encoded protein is CASSSIGGEQYF.

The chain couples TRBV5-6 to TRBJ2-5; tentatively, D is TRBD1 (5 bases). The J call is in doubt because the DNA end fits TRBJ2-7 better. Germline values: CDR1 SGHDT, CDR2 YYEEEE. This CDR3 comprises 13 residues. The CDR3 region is CASSLGAGYEQYF. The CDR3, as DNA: TGTGCCAGCAGCTTGGGGGCAGGGTACGAGCAGTACTTC.

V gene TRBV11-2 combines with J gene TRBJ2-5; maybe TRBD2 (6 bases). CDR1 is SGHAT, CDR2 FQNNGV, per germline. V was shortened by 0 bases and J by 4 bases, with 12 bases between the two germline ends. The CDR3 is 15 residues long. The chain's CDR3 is CASSLDAGRLETQYF. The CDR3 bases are TGTGCCAGCAGCTTAGATGCGGGGCGCTTAGAGACCCAGTACTTC. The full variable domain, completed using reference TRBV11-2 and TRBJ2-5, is EAGVAQSPRYKIIEKRQSVAFWCNPISGHATLYWYQQILGQGPKLLIQFQNNGVVDDSQLPKDRFSAERLKGVDSTLKIQPAKLEDSAVYLCASSLDAGRLETQYFGPGTRLLVL.

The CDR3 DNA follows: TGCAGCGTTGCCTTAACTAGCGGGACAGATACGCAGTATTTT. It translates to CSVALTSGTDTQYF. The chain uses TRBV29-1 and TRBJ2-3; 9 bases agree with TRBD2. V trimming: 4 bases; J trimming: 3 bases; junction bases outside the gene matches: 5. The CDR3 is made up of 14 amino acids. Germline V gene lookup returns CDR1 SQVTM and CDR2 ANQGSEA.

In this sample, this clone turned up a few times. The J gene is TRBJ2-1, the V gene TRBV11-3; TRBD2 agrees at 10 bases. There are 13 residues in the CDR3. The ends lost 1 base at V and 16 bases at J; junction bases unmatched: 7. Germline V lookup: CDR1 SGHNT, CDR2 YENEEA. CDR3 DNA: TGTGCCAGCAGCTTAGGACCTAGCGGGAGTCCATTCTTC. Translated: CASSLGPSGSPFF.

DNA for the CDR3: TGTGCCAGTAGACCCGGGAAAACTAACTATGGCTACACCTTC. Residues: CASRPGKTNYGYTF. The rearrangement joins TRBV19 to TRBJ1-2; no definite D call. V was pared by 6 bases and J by 0 bases, with 11 bases between. CDR3 length: 14 amino acids. Germline assignment: CDR1 LNHDA and CDR2 SQIVND (reference sequence).